This TCR beta chain was recorded in a study of cytomegalovirus exposure and HLA in healthy donors. About the research overall: Unique TCRs numbering about 85 million, obtained from HLA-typed donors, made up an early data release.

The study, taken as a whole, reports: Clonal expansion was found to be greater in HLA-associated TCR beta chains than in equally common others in a later analysis. Per a prior analysis, the majority of TCR beta V segments were productive roughly 90% or roughly 30% of the time. Excluded: some indistinguishable V segments such as TRBV6-2 and TRBV6-3.

For this clone: The antigen is undetermined.

The V and J ends lost 5 bases and 3 bases, in that order; junction bases with no gene match: 13. Germline V gene lookup returns CDR1 LNHDA and CDR2 SQIVND (reference sequence). The CDR3 has 17 amino acids. The PCR was carried out with 60 Vbeta primers and 13 Jbeta primers. Sequencing was performed with immunoSEQ multiplex PCR; in TCRdb, only in-frame clones are kept and a portion is missing. The repertoire holds under 100,000 clones, with around 80% as singletons. This clonotype was obtained from a man aged 25-40 years in good health and CMV-seronegative. The genes are TRBV19 and TRBJ2-1; TRBD1 aligns across 7 bases. Sequences were obtained from PBMCs. The CDR3 is CASSVPRGQIYYNEQFF. In nucleotides, the CDR3 is TGTGCCAGTAGTGTCCCTCGGGGACAGATATACTACAATGAGCAGTTCTTC.